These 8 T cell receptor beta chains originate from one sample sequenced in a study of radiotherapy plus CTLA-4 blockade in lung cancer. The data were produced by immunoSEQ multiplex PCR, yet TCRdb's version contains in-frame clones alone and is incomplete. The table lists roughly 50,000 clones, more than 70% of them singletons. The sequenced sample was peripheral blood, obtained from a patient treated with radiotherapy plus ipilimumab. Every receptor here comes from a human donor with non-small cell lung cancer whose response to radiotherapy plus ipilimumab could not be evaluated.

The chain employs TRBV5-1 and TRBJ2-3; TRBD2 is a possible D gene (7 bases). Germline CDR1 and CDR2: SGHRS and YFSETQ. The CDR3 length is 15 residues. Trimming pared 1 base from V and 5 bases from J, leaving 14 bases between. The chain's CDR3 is CASSLIEGGRDTQYF. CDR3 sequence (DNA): TGCGCCAGCAGCTTGATTGAGGGGGGGAGAGATACGCAGTATTTT.

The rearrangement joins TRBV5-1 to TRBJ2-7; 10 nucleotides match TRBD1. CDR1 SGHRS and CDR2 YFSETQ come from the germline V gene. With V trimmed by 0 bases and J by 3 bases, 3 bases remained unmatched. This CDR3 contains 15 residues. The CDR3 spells CASSLGTGGNYEQYF. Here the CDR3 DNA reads TGCGCCAGCAGCTTGGGGACAGGGGGGAACTACGAGCAGTACTTC.

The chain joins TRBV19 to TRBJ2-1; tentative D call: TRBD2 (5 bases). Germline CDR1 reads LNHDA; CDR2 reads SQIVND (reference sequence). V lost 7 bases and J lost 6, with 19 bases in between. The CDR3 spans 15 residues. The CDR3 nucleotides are TGTGCCAGTATGGGTAGGAGCGGCCAACGCAATGAGCAGTTCTTC. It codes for CASMGRSGQRNEQFF.

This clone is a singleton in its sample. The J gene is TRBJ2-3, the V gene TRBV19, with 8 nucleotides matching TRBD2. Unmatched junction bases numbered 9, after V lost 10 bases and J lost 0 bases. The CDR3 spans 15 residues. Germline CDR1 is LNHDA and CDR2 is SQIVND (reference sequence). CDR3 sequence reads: CATSVAGTSTDTQYF. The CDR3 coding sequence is TGTGCCACCTCTGTAGCGGGGACTAGCACAGATACGCAGTATTTT.

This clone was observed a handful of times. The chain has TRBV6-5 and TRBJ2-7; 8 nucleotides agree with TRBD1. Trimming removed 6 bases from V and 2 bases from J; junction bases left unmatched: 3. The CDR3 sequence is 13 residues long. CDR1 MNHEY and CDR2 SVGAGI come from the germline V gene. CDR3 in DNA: TGTGCCAGCAGCCAGGACAGGGCCTACGAGCAGTACTTC. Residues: CASSQDRAYEQYF.

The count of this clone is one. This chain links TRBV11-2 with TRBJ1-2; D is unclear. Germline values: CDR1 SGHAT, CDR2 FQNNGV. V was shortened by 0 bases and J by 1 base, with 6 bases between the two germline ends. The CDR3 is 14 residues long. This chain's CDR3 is CASSLDRDNYGYTF. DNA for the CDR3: TGTGCCAGCAGCTTAGATCGGGATAACTATGGCTACACCTTC. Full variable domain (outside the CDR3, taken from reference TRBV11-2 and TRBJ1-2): EAGVAQSPRYKIIEKRQSVAFWCNPISGHATLYWYQQILGQGPKLLIQFQNNGVVDDSQLPKDRFSAERLKGVDSTLKIQPAKLEDSAVYLCASSLDRDNYGYTFGSGTRLTVV.

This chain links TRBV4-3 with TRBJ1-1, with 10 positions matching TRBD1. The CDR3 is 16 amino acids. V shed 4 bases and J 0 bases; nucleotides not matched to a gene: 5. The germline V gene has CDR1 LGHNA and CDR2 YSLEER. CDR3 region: CASSRGTGDMNTEAFF. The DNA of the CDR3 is TGCGCCAGCAGCCGAGGGACAGGGGACATGAACACTGAAGCTTTCTTT.

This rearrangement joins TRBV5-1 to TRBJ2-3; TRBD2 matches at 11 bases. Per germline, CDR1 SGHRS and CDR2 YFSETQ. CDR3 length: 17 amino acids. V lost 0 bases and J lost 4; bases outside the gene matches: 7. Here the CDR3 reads CASSLVPTSGGADTQYF. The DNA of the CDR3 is TGCGCCAGCAGCTTGGTCCCTACTAGCGGGGGAGCAGATACGCAGTATTTT.